This entry is about one T cell receptor (beta chain). The data stem from a study of T cells in Graves' hyperthyroidism and ophthalmopathy. Fresh peripheral blood, about 9.6 ml, yielded the PBMCs. RNA transcripts yielded amplified TCR beta CDR3 regions. In the first-round RT-PCR of the TCR CDR3, the HTBI primer set was used. TCRdb analysed the multiplex PCR reads with MiXCR anew, one entry per CDR3 protein. The table records 750,000 to 950,000 distinct CDR3 sequences, 35% to 45% of them present only once. The sequenced sample consisted of blood. This receptor was identified in a man between 18 and 29 years old with Graves' hyperthyroidism.

CDR3 coding DNA: TGTGCCAGCAGCTTAGGACAGGGTTACACCTACGAGCAGTACTTC. This gives the protein CASSLGQGYTYEQYF. This chain joins TRBV7-2 and TRBJ2-7, with 7 bases identical to TRBD1. The CDR3 is 15 amino acids. The V segment lost 1 base and the J segment 2 bases; nucleotides outside the gene matches: 5. Germline CDR1 reads SGHTA; CDR2 reads FQGNSA.